Following are 5 T cell receptor beta chains from one sample sequenced in a study of regulatory T cells in long-lasting Graves disease. The sample's time point: persistent/refractory GD, antithyroid drugs over 5 years with positive TRAb. Generation of the TCR library employed RNA extracted from PBMCs. In building TCR beta libraries, iRepertoire HTBI primers were used together with Arm-PCR of CDR3 regions. TCRdb reanalysed the multiplex PCR reads using MiXCR and keeps one entry per CDR3 protein. This sample has roughly 500,000 distinct CDR3 sequences, with about a fifth found just once. The specimen comprised peripheral blood mononuclear cells (PBMCs), sampled when the disease was refractory, from a patient treated with antithyroid drugs. The source of these receptors is a female donor with Graves disease.

This clonotype was seen ten or more times. The chain employs TRBV7-2 and TRBJ2-5; D ambiguous. The ends were cut back, 3 bases at V and 5 bases at J, with 19 bases in the middle. The germline CDR1 and CDR2 sequences are SGHTA and FQGNSA. This CDR3 comprises 16 residues. CDR3 amino acids: CASSFRRAALGETQYF. DNA for the CDR3: TGTGCCAGCAGCTTCCGTCGGGCAGCCCTCGGTGAGACCCAGTACTTC.

A few counts support this clonotype. The chain has TRBV7-9 and TRBJ1-2; 9 nucleotides agree with TRBD1. Per the germline V gene, CDR1 is SEHNR and CDR2 is FQNEAQ (reference sequence). The CDR3 extends over 15 amino acids. Losses at the gene ends were 6 bases for V and 8 bases for J; bases not matched to a gene: 13. This CDR3 is CASSFPTGGAKGYTF. For the CDR3, the DNA is TGTGCCAGCAGTTTTCCTACAGGGGGCGCGAAGGGCTACACCTTC. The full variable domain, completed using reference TRBV7-9 and TRBJ1-2, is DTGVSQNPRHKITKRGQNVTFRCDPISEHNRLYWYRQTLGQGPEFLTYFQNEAQLEKSRLLSDRFSAERPKGSFSTLEIQRTEQGDSAMYLCASSFPTGGAKGYTFGSGTRLTVV.

The chain employs TRBV9 and TRBJ2-5, with no clear D. Per germline, CDR1 SGDLS and CDR2 YYNGEE. This CDR3 spans 14 amino acids. The ends were cut back, 3 bases at V and 5 bases at J, with 14 bases in the middle. The CDR3 region has the DNA TGTGCCAGCAGCGCATACAGTTCGGGCGAGACCCAGTACTTC. The encoded protein is CASSAYSSGETQYF.

The sample holds many counts of this clonotype. This sequence joins TRBV2 and TRBJ1-4; weak D call: TRBD1 (5 bases). Germline V gene data show CDR1 as SNHLY and CDR2 as FYNNEI. This CDR3 contains 15 residues. The germline V and J ends were trimmed by 1 base and 8 bases, with 14 bases remaining between them. CDR3 protein: CASSEGLRVGEKLFF. CDR3 sequence (DNA): TGTGCCAGCAGTGAAGGGCTCAGGGTTGGCGAAAAACTGTTTTTT.

This clonotype showed up many times. The gene calls are TRBV12-3 or TRBV12-4 and TRBJ2-5, with TRBD1 as a possible D gene (6 bases). This CDR3 has 14 amino acids. V was trimmed by 4 bases and J by 6 bases, leaving 15 bases between them. Written as DNA, the CDR3 is TGTGCCAGCAGTTCCCAGGACAGACACAAGACCCAGTACTTC. It is translated as CASSSQDRHKTQYF.